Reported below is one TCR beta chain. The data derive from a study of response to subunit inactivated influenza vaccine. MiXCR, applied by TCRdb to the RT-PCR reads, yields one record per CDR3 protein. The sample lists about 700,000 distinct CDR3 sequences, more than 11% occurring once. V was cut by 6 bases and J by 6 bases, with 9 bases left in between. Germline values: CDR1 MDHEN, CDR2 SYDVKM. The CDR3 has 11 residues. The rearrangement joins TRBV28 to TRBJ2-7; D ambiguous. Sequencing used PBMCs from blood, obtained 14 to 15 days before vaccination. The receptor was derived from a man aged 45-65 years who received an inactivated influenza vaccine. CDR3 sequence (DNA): TGTGCCAGCAGGGGATTTGCCGAGCAGTACTTC. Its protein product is CASRGFAEQYF.